This TCR beta chain comes out of a study of blood T cell repertoires in COVID-19. Study in general: Acute and convalescent COVID-19 samples came from the United States, Italy and Spain.

CDR1 is KGHSH and CDR2 is LQKENI in the germline V gene. The CDR3 loop spans 14 amino acids. The ends were cut back, 2 bases at V and 3 bases at J, with 7 bases in the middle. Only in-frame clones appear in the TCRdb table, and some are missing; sequencing was by immunoSEQ multiplex PCR. The sample holds roughly 280,000 clones; roughly 84% are singletons and the top ten take under 5.5%. The chain has TRBV18 and TRBJ2-2; D might be TRBD2 (6 bases). The clonotype comes from a man aged 60 to 75 with acute or convalescent COVID-19. Material for sequencing was peripheral blood. CDR3 amino acids: CASSPSGDTGELFF. CDR3 bases: TGTGCCAGCTCACCATCGGGAGACACCGGGGAGCTGTTTTTT.